The 15 T cell receptor beta chains below come from one sample, sequenced in a study of blood T cell repertoires in COVID-19. Measured with immunoSEQ multiplex PCR; TCRdb has only the in-frame clones, and not every one. The sample lists fewer than 250,000 clones, around 87% occurring once. Sequencing was carried out using peripheral blood. The receptors were sampled from a man in his sixties with acute or convalescent COVID-19.

This chain links TRBV7-2 with TRBJ2-5, with 7 bases lining up with TRBD2. CDR1 and CDR2 from the germline V gene are SGHTA and FQGNSA. The CDR3 has 16 amino acids. The ends lost 0 bases at V and 2 bases at J; junction bases unmatched: 6. The CDR3 region has the DNA TGTGCCAGCAGCTTAGCGTTTCAGGGAGGGCAAGAGACCCAGTACTTC. Translating gives CASSLAFQGGQETQYF.

J is TRBJ2-2 and V is TRBV7-3; no clear D. From germline, CDR1 is SGHTA and CDR2 FQGTGA. CDR3 length: 14 amino acids. The V gene lost 5 bases and the J gene lost 0 bases, with 7 bases spanning the gap. The CDR3 region is CASSLRSNTGELFF. CDR3 DNA: TGTGCCAGCAGCCTCCGGTCGAACACCGGGGAGCTGTTTTTT. Drawing the rest from reference TRBV7-3 and TRBJ2-2, the complete variable domain is GAGVSQTPSNKVTEKGKYVELRCDPISGHTALYWYRQSLGQGPEFLIYFQGTGAADDSGLPNDRFFAVRPEGSVSTLKIQRTERGDSAVYLCASSLRSNTGELFFGEGSRLTVL.

This chain uses TRBV7-9 with TRBJ1-5; 8 bases map to TRBD1. The germline CDR1 and CDR2 sequences are SEHNR and FQNEAQ (reference sequence). V lost 3 bases, J lost 6 bases, and 19 bases stayed unmatched. The CDR3 is 19 residues long. DNA for the CDR3: TGTGCCAGCAGCTTCCACCGGACAGGGACCTCTTCATCCAGTCAGCCCCAGCATTTT. This codes for CASSFHRTGTSSSSQPQHF.

The CDR3 spells CATSDPSGGYRETQYF. The CDR3 DNA is TGTGCCACCAGTGATCCCTCGGGAGGGTACCGAGAGACCCAGTACTTC. The chain joins TRBV24-1 to TRBJ2-5; TRBD2 agrees at 8 bases. The germline CDR1 and CDR2 sequences are KGHDR and SFDVKD. This CDR3 spans 16 amino acids. V was pared by 3 bases and J by 4 bases, with 9 bases of the junction left unmatched.

The chain recombines TRBV13 with TRBJ2-7; 7 nucleotides line up with TRBD1. This CDR3 has 14 amino acids. J lost 3 bases, V lost 1 base, and 3 bases had no gene match. Germline CDR1 PRHDT, CDR2 FYEKMQ (reference sequence). The CDR3 DNA sequence: TGTGCCAGCAGCTTAGAGGGGGCAGTCTACGAGCAGTACTTC. Encoded protein: CASSLEGAVYEQYF. The full variable domain, in which reference TRBV13 and TRBJ2-7 provide the parts outside the CDR3, is AAGVIQSPRHLIKEKRETATLKCYPIPRHDTVYWYQQGPGQDPQFLISFYEKMQSDKGSIPDRFSAQQFSDYHSELNMSSLELGDSALYFCASSLEGAVYEQYFGPGTRLTVT.

The rearrangement joins TRBV5-4 to TRBJ2-1; 9 nucleotides match TRBD2. J lost 4 bases, V lost 5 bases, and 10 bases had no gene match. There are 16 residues in the CDR3. Germline V CDR1 and CDR2: SGHNT, YYREEE (reference sequence). The CDR3, as DNA: TGTGCCAGCAGAAATGAAAAGCGGGGGGTATACAATGAGCAGTTCTTC. This sequence encodes CASRNEKRGVYNEQFF.

The chain carries TRBV9 and TRBJ2-1, with 7 bases lining up with TRBD2. The CDR3 sequence is 15 residues long. Trimming took 0 bases from V and 4 from J; bases not matched to a gene: 4. Per germline, CDR1 SGDLS and CDR2 YYNGEE. CDR3 sequence (DNA): TGTGCCAGCAGCGTAGCGGGGGGTACATACAATGAGCAGTTCTTC. Translating gives CASSVAGGTYNEQFF.

V usage is TRBV25-1 and J usage is TRBJ2-5; D unclear. CDR1 and CDR2 from the germline V gene are MGHDK and SYGVNS. V was pared by 0 bases and J by 2 bases, with 7 bases between. The CDR3 is 14 amino acids. CDR3 loop: CASSEYGRQETQYF. Here the CDR3 DNA reads TGTGCCAGCAGTGAATATGGCCGTCAAGAGACCCAGTACTTC.

The chain has TRBV20-1 and TRBJ1-2, with D possibly matching TRBD1 (6 bases). V was cut by 3 bases and J by 6 bases, with 17 bases left in between. CDR3 length equals 14 residues. Germline assignment: CDR1 DFQATT and CDR2 SNEGSKA (reference sequence). In DNA, the CDR3 is TGCAGTGCTAGTAAAATGAGGGGGAGGGATGGCTACACCTTC. It is translated as CSASKMRGRDGYTF.

This clone has only one observation. The chain recombines TRBV18 with TRBJ1-6, with D possibly being TRBD1 (6 bases). The CDR3 has 15 amino acids. Germline-derived CDR1 and CDR2 are KGHSH and LQKENI. V was cut by 4 bases and J by 5 bases, with 12 bases left in between. CDR3 loop: CASSQTDSNNSPLHF. Written as DNA, the CDR3 is TGTGCCAGCTCACAAACGGACAGTAATAATTCACCCCTCCACTTT.

The chain uses TRBV5-1 and TRBJ1-6; a weak D match, TRBD1 (6 bases). Germline CDR1 is SGHRS and CDR2 is YFSETQ. The CDR3 consists of 15 residues. V lost 0 bases and J lost 5, with 9 bases in between. CDR3 bases: TGCGCCAGCAGCTTGGGACACAGGGATAATTCACCCCTCCACTTT. Encoded protein: CASSLGHRDNSPLHF.

This chain links TRBV5-1 with TRBJ1-2; D is ambiguous. Per germline, CDR1 SGHRS and CDR2 YFSETQ. V was shortened by 4 bases and J by 0 bases, with 19 bases between the two germline ends. There are 17 residues in the CDR3. The CDR3 loop reads CASSLADGRQANYGYTF. The CDR3 DNA is TGCGCCAGCAGCCTGGCGGACGGGAGACAAGCTAACTATGGCTACACCTTC.

This sequence joins TRBV7-6 and TRBJ1-4, with D possibly matching TRBD1 (6 bases). The V end was cut by 2 bases, the J end by 10 bases, with 26 bases between. CDR1 and CDR2 (germline): SGHVS, FNYEAQ. The CDR3 consists of 18 residues. In DNA, the CDR3 is TGTGCCAGCAGCTTAATGGTCACAGGGAAGGGTGTTAGAGGAAAACTGTTTTTT. Amino acid sequence: CASSLMVTGKGVRGKLFF. Combining the CDR3 with reference TRBV7-6 and TRBJ1-4 gives the whole variable domain GAGVSQSPRYKVTKRGQDVALRCDPISGHVSLYWYRQALGQGPEFLTYFNYEAQQDKSGLPNDRFSAERPEGSISTLTIQRTEQRDSAMYRCASSLMVTGKGVRGKLFFGSGTQLSVL.

J is TRBJ2-5 and V is TRBV7-6; D call uncertain. In germline, CDR1 is SGHVS, CDR2 FNYEAQ. This CDR3 has 14 residues. V was shortened by 2 bases and J by 5 bases, with 12 bases between the two germline ends. The CDR3 is CASSLTQYRETQYF. The CDR3 DNA reads TGTGCCAGCAGCTTAACACAGTATCGGGAGACCCAGTACTTC.

The DNA of the CDR3 is TGTGCCAGTAGTATGTTTTCGGGATCTGGACAGACCCAGTACTTC. This gives the protein CASSMFSGSGQTQYF. The chain joins TRBV19 to TRBJ2-5; D possibly corresponds to TRBD2 (5 bases). The CDR3 is made up of 15 amino acids. Trimming removed 3 bases from V and 6 bases from J, with 17 bases in between. Germline values: CDR1 LNHDA, CDR2 SQIVND (reference sequence).